Below are 14 T cell receptor beta chains sequenced from a single sample in a study of T-cell reconstitution after alpha-beta-depleted transplantation in children. A TCRbeta library incorporating unique molecular identifiers was prepared. TCRdb ran MiXCR on the PCR reads and lists one entry per CDR3 protein. This table holds about a million distinct CDR3 sequences, roughly 31% found once. Sequences were derived from PBMCs, mostly from graft donor cells, sampled 360 days after TCRalphabeta/CD19-depleted stem cell transplant. The receptors derive from a boy younger than two who had a stem cell transplant for SCID, so the T cells may come from the graft donor.

This clonotype occurred a few times. The rearrangement joins TRBV12-3 or TRBV12-4 to TRBJ1-1; D unresolved. V was cut by 6 bases and J by 6 bases, with 14 bases left in between. The CDR3 spans 13 residues. The CDR3 DNA is TGTGCCAGCAGGATCGGAGGGAGATCTGAAGCTTTCTTT. Its protein is CASRIGGRSEAFF.

Ten or more counts support this clonotype. The rearrangement joins TRBV2 to TRBJ1-1; TRBD1 agrees at 7 bases. The junction had 3 bases not matched to a gene; V was cut back by 7 bases and J by 1 base. The germline V gene has CDR1 SNHLY and CDR2 FYNNEI. The CDR3 spans 13 residues. This CDR3 reads CASTRGRNTEAFF. The CDR3 nucleotides read TGTGCCAGCACCAGGGGGAGGAACACTGAAGCTTTCTTT.

The rearrangement uses TRBV7-9 and TRBJ2-3; D is possibly TRBD2 (5 bases). The CDR3 has 14 amino acids. The V gene's germline CDR1 is SEHNR and CDR2 FQNEAQ (reference sequence). V was shortened by 3 bases and J by 13 bases, with 20 bases between the two germline ends. CDR3 nucleotide sequence: TGTGCCAGCAGCTTCAAGTCGTTCCCCCCGGGGAAGTATTTT. This encodes CASSFKSFPPGKYF. The whole variable domain, filled in from reference TRBV7-9 and TRBJ2-3, reads DTGVSQNPRHKITKRGQNVTFRCDPISEHNRLYWYRQTLGQGPEFLTYFQNEAQLEKSRLLSDRFSAERPKGSFSTLEIQRTEQGDSAMYLCASSFKSFPPGKYFGPGTRLTVL.

This sequence joins TRBV6-1 and TRBJ2-1; D call uncertain. The germline gives CDR1 MNHNS, CDR2 SASEGT. V lost 7 bases and J lost 7, with 14 bases in between. The CDR3 is made up of 13 amino acids. The CDR3 nucleotides are TGTGCCAGCATGCAGAGGTTGGTGAATGAGCAGTTCTTC. Translated, it gives CASMQRLVNEQFF.

This clonotype has more than one count but fewer than ten. The chain employs TRBV27 and TRBJ1-1; a possible D gene is TRBD1 (5 bases). Trimming stripped 4 bases from V and 8 bases from J, with 14 bases between. CDR3 length equals 13 residues. In germline, CDR1 is MNHEY, CDR2 SMNVEV (reference sequence). CDR3 loop: CASSWGLLAEAFF. In nucleotides, the CDR3 is TGTGCCAGCAGTTGGGGCCTATTAGCCGAAGCTTTCTTT.

The sample holds many counts of this clonotype. The V gene is TRBV12-3 or TRBV12-4, the J gene TRBJ2-2, with D unclear. The CDR3 is 13 residues long. With 2 bases removed from V and 6 bases from J, the gap between germline ends came to 7 bases. This CDR3 reads CASSLSRAGELFF. The CDR3 region has the DNA TGTGCCAGCAGTTTAAGCAGAGCCGGGGAGCTGTTTTTT.

The sample holds one count of this clonotype. This rearrangement joins TRBV29-1 to TRBJ2-1, with 8 bases lining up with TRBD1. The CDR3 is 15 amino acids. Germline V gene data show CDR1 as SQVTM and CDR2 as ANQGSEA. Losses at the gene ends were 7 bases for V and 4 bases for J; bases not matched to a gene: 12. The CDR3 loop reads CSAQSPGQGYNEQFF. CDR3 DNA sequence: TGCAGCGCCCAAAGTCCCGGACAGGGTTACAATGAGCAGTTCTTC.

The chain links TRBV7-2 to TRBJ2-7; tentative D call: TRBD2 (6 bases). The germline V gene has CDR1 SGHTA and CDR2 FQGNSA. V was clipped by 5 bases and J by 2 bases, with 16 bases between them. The CDR3 is 15 amino acids. The CDR3: CASSEGGAAAYEQYF. The DNA for the CDR3 is TGTGCCAGCAGCGAAGGAGGGGCAGCCGCCTACGAGCAGTACTTC.

This clonotype was recorded a few times. The V call is TRBV12-3 or TRBV12-4, the J call TRBJ2-3; 12 bases fit TRBD2. The ends lost 5 bases at V and 2 bases at J; junction bases unmatched: 5. The CDR3 has 16 residues. DNA of the CDR3: TGTGCCAGCAGTCCTGGACTAGCGGGGAACACAGATACGCAGTATTTT. It is translated as CASSPGLAGNTDTQYF.

The rearrangement joins TRBV5-1 to TRBJ2-3; TRBD2 aligns across 10 bases. The CDR3 consists of 14 residues. The J segment lost 0 bases and the V segment lost 6 bases, leaving 1 base of the junction unmatched. Per germline, CDR1 SGHRS and CDR2 YFSETQ. The CDR3 loop reads CASTTSGSTDTQYF. The CDR3 nucleotides read TGCGCCAGCACGACTAGCGGGAGCACAGATACGCAGTATTTT.

Comments on this clonotype: A read error may account for a junction end that differs from germline. This chain connects TRBV4-1 to TRBJ2-7, with D possibly matching TRBD2 (5 bases). This CDR3 is 15 amino acids long. CDR1 and CDR2 (germline): MGHRA, YSYEKL. CDR3 DNA: TGCGCCAGCAGACAAGAGACGGCGGGTTCCTACGAGCAGTACTTC. It encodes CASRQETAGSYEQYF.

This clonotype was seen a handful of times. This rearrangement joins TRBV5-1 to TRBJ2-7; D possibly corresponds to TRBD1 (8 bases). There are 15 residues in the CDR3. The ends were cut back, 2 bases at V and 12 bases at J, with 24 bases in the middle. Germline V CDR1 and CDR2: SGHRS, YFSETQ. CDR3 bases: TGCGCCAGCAGCTTTTCCGACAGGGGCGGGGGAGTGGTGTACTTC. This encodes CASSFSDRGGGVVYF. The whole variable domain, filled in from reference TRBV5-1 and TRBJ2-7, reads KAGVTQTPRYLIKTRGQQVTLSCSPISGHRSVSWYQQTPGQGLQFLFEYFSETQRNKGNFPGRFSGRQFSNSRSEMNVSTLELGDSALYLCASSFSDRGGGVVYFGPGTRLTVT.

The chain joins TRBV12-3 or TRBV12-4 to TRBJ2-7; TRBD2 agrees at 10 bases. This CDR3 has 15 residues. V shed 5 bases and J 4 bases; nucleotides not matched to a gene: 8. Here the CDR3 reads CASSVGLAVLYEQYF. In DNA, the CDR3 is TGTGCCAGCAGTGTTGGACTAGCGGTTCTTTACGAGCAGTACTTC.

This clonotype has more than one count but fewer than ten. The V call is TRBV5-5, the J call TRBJ2-7; D is uncertain. CDR3 size: 12 residues. Trimming cost V 4 bases and J 4 bases, with 9 bases left between them. CDR1 is SGHKS, CDR2 YYEKEE, per germline (reference sequence). CDR3 protein: CASSLSIYEQYF. The CDR3 coding sequence is TGTGCCAGCAGCCTATCCATTTACGAGCAGTACTTC. The variable domain in full, completed from reference TRBV5-5 and TRBJ2-7, reads DAGVTQSPTHLIKTRGQQVTLRCSPISGHKSVSWYQQVLGQGPQFIFQYYEKEERGRGNFPDRFSARQFPNYSSELNVNALLLGDSALYLCASSLSIYEQYFGPGTRLTVT.